A selection of T cell receptor beta chains follows, all from one sample in a study of T cell repertoires in cytomegalovirus infection. These receptors' antigens are unknown. Via MiXCR, TCRdb re-called the reads, giving one row per CDR3 protein. The sample carries 550,000 to 850,000 distinct CDR3 sequences, roughly 36% recorded once. The sequencing used cultured PBMCs, collected from culture after CMV antigen stimulation. The receptors here all came from a human donor in good health (CMV status not recorded). Some clones in this sample may be carry-over from other donors' samples. Both conserved end residues are part of each CDR3. D genes are given only for firm matches. Clone size is not always given. Where it is, it says once, few, many or a class for expanded clones.

clone size	D gene	V gene	J gene	CDR3 protein	CDR3 DNA
-	-	TRBV4-2	TRBJ2-7	CASSHTYSYEQYF	TGTGCCAGCAGCCATACATATTCCTACGAGCAGTACTTC
-	TRBD2	TRBV6-5	TRBJ2-1	CASSLEGRADEQFF	TGTGCCAGCAGTCTGGAGGGGAGGGCGGATGAGCAGTTCTTC
many	-	TRBV7-2	TRBJ2-7	CASSLPSIPPQYF	TGTGCCAGCAGCTTACCCTCCATTCCGCCGCAGTACTTC
many	TRBD2	TRBV7-2	TRBJ2-7	CASTPGLALTYEQYF	TGTGCCAGCACCCCGGGACTAGCGCTAACCTACGAGCAGTACTTC
-	-	TRBV12-3/TRBV12-4	TRBJ1-6	CASSWGNSPLHF	TGTGCCAGCAGTTGGGGTAATTCACCCCTCCACTTT
-	-	TRBV15	TRBJ1-4	CATGRATNEKLFF	TGTGCCACTGGGAGAGCAACTAATGAAAAACTGTTTTTT
-	-	TRBV29-1	TRBJ1-1	CSVGDGDTEAFF	TGCAGCGTTGGTGATGGAGACACTGAAGCTTTCTTT
few	-	TRBV11-2	TRBJ1-4	CASSTYPARLNEKLFF	TGTGCCAGCAGCACATATCCGGCCAGATTGAATGAAAAACTGTTTTTT
few	TRBD1	TRBV5-4	TRBJ1-6	CASSSDRGRTPLHF	TGTGCCAGCAGCTCCGACAGGGGTAGAACACCCCTCCACTTT
-	-	TRBV6-1	TRBJ1-5	CASSETGDSQPQHF	TGTGCCAGCAGTGAAACTGGAGACAGTCAGCCCCAGCATTTT
-	TRBD1	TRBV29-1	TRBJ2-3	CSVAVQGFDTQYF	TGCAGCGTAGCCGTACAGGGGTTTGATACGCAGTATTTT
many	-	TRBV7-2	TRBJ1-2	CASSPPGFGGGYTF	TGTGCCAGCAGCCCGCCGGGATTTGGGGGCGGCTACACCTTC
-	-	TRBV27	TRBJ1-1	CASRPGWRDTEAFF	TGTGCCAGCAGACCAGGGTGGAGGGACACTGAAGCTTTCTTT
few	TRBD1	TRBV7-6	TRBJ1-5	CASSASYRGSNQPQHF	TGTGCCAGCAGCGCGAGTTACAGGGGTAGCAATCAGCCCCAGCATTTT
-	TRBD2	TRBV7-2	TRBJ2-1	CASSFQPRLAGAYNEQFF	TGTGCCAGCAGCTTTCAGCCGCGACTAGCGGGGGCCTACAATGAGCAGTTCTTC
-	-	TRBV25-1	TRBJ1-5	CATNPAAEDQAQHF	TGTGCCACCAACCCAGCGGCAGAGGATCAGGCCCAGCATTTT
many	TRBD2	TRBV7-2	TRBJ2-7	CASSLERAGGYEQYF	TGTGCCAGCAGCTTAGAGCGCGCGGGGGGGTACGAGCAGTACTTC
-	-	TRBV7-6	TRBJ1-5	CASSSHRDSNQPQHF	TGTGCCAGCAGCTCCCACAGGGATAGCAATCAGCCCCAGCATTTT
-	TRBD2	TRBV9	TRBJ2-7	CASSVGSGTGEQYF	TGTGCCAGCAGCGTTGGAAGCGGGACTGGCGAGCAGTACTTC
-	TRBD2	TRBV4-3	TRBJ2-3	CASSQLAAITDTQYF	TGCGCCAGCAGCCAGCTAGCGGCCATCACAGATACGCAGTATTTT
-	TRBD1	TRBV10-3	TRBJ1-2	CAISEPGTDIRYGYTF	TGTGCCATCAGTGAGCCTGGGACAGATATTAGGTATGGCTACACCTTC
-	-	TRBV19	TRBJ2-7	CASSIVGVPEREQYF	TGTGCCAGTAGTATCGTCGGGGTCCCAGAGCGGGAGCAGTACTTC
-	-	TRBV7-2	TRBJ2-2	CASSYIIGGHGELFF	TGTGCCAGCAGCTATATTATAGGGGGGCACGGGGAGCTGTTTTTT
-	-	TRBV20-1	TRBJ2-1	CSARYPGIVGGEQFF	TGCAGTGCTAGATATCCAGGGATCGTGGGGGGTGAGCAGTTCTTC
many	TRBD1	TRBV7-2	TRBJ1-6	CASTGQGASPLHF	TGTGCCAGCACAGGACAGGGTGCTTCACCCCTCCACTTT
-	-	TRBV15	TRBJ2-7	CATSSGQVSEQYF	TGTGCCACCAGCAGCGGGCAGGTCTCCGAGCAGTACTTC
few	-	TRBV2	TRBJ1-1	CASTPPGHLNTEAFF	TGTGCCAGCACCCCTCCGGGACATTTGAACACTGAAGCTTTCTTT
-	TRBD1	TRBV6-1	TRBJ1-5	CASSALRTGRHSNQPQHF	TGTGCCAGCAGTGCCCTCAGGACAGGACGTCATAGCAATCAGCCCCAGCATTTT
few	-	TRBV6-2/TRBV6-3	TRBJ2-7	CASSYSRDRNADEQYF	TGTGCCAGCAGTTACTCGAGAGACAGAAACGCAGACGAGCAGTACTTC
-	-	TRBV7-9	TRBJ2-7	CASSSDQGLGYEQYF	TGTGCCAGCAGCTCGGATCAGGGTCTCGGGTACGAGCAGTACTTC
many	-	TRBV7-2	TRBJ1-4	CASSLFVAVENEKLFF	TGTGCCAGCAGCTTATTTGTGGCAGTCGAAAATGAAAAACTGTTTTTT
-	-	TRBV7-2	TRBJ2-5	CASSPSGWGYQETQYF	TGTGCCAGCAGTCCCAGTGGGTGGGGGTACCAAGAGACCCAGTACTTC
-	-	TRBV20-1	TRBJ2-7	CSASMSVSHGQYF	TGCAGTGCTAGTATGTCCGTCAGCCACGGGCAGTACTTC
once	-	TRBV14	TRBJ1-3	CASSQAPVWVSGNTIYF	TGTGCCAGCAGCCAAGCGCCCGTCTGGGTCTCTGGAAACACCATATATTTT
-	-	TRBV11-2	TRBJ2-7	CASSLVLLGYEQYF	TGTGCCAGCAGCTTAGTCCTGTTAGGATACGAGCAGTACTTC
many	TRBD2	TRBV7-2	TRBJ2-5	CASSYPGGGPTRETQYF	TGTGCCAGCAGCTATCCCGGGGGGGGGCCGACCCGAGAGACCCAGTACTTC
-	TRBD1	TRBV11-2	TRBJ1-6	CASSPGTGGGYSPLHF	TGTGCCAGCAGCCCGGGGACAGGGGGTGGGTATTCACCCCTCCACTTT
-	TRBD1	TRBV6-5	TRBJ2-7	CASSLTGTGSHEQYF	TGTGCCAGCAGTTTGACCGGGACAGGGTCCCACGAGCAGTACTTC
-	TRBD1	TRBV12-3/TRBV12-4	TRBJ1-2	CASSFLDRGLGTF	TGTGCCAGCAGTTTCCTTGACAGGGGGCTTGGCACCTTC
-	TRBD1	TRBV11-2	TRBJ2-7	CASSLGDRESYEQYF	TGTGCCAGCAGCTTAGGGGACAGGGAGTCCTACGAGCAGTACTTC